This is a list of T cell receptor beta chains from one sample in a study of PD-L1 blockade in urothelial cancer. TCRdb's copy holds only in-frame clones and misses some; the assay was immunoSEQ multiplex PCR. The table has around 110,000 clones, approximately 90% seen once; the top ten hold around 1.7%. Here the sequenced sample was PBMCs, taken around atezolizumab (anti-PD-L1) treatment. These TCRs come from a man in his sixties with urothelial cancer. The CDR3 runs from the conserved cysteine through the conserved F or W. The D gene is left open where the match is weak. Clone size appears in some rows only: once, few, many, or a class for an expanded clone.

j_gene: TRBJ2-3
abundance: .
d_gene: TRBD2
v_gene: TRBV18
CDR3nt: TGTGCCAGCTCACCAGCTACTAGCGGCACAGATACGCAGTATTTT
CDR3aa: CASSPATSGTDTQYF

j_gene: TRBJ1-2
abundance: few
d_gene: .
v_gene: TRBV19
CDR3nt: TGTGCCAGTAGTATATCTGGCAGGGCCCACTATGGCTACACCTTC
CDR3aa: CASSISGRAHYGYTF

j_gene: TRBJ2-3
abundance: .
d_gene: TRBD2
v_gene: TRBV5-1
CDR3nt: TGCGCCAGCAGCTTGAGGGCTAGCGGGGCCGGGGATACGCAGTATTTT
CDR3aa: CASSLRASGAGDTQYF

j_gene: TRBJ2-5
abundance: .
d_gene: TRBD1
v_gene: TRBV9
CDR3nt: TGTGCCAGCAGCGCTAGGACAGGTATCGAGACCCAGTACTTC
CDR3aa: CASSARTGIETQYF

j_gene: TRBJ1-1
abundance: .
d_gene: .
v_gene: TRBV18
CDR3nt: TGTGCCAGCTCACCGGGGGAAGGGGGCACTGAAGCTTTCTTT
CDR3aa: CASSPGEGGTEAFF

j_gene: TRBJ2-5
abundance: .
d_gene: TRBD2
v_gene: TRBV6-1
CDR3nt: TGTGCCAGCAGTGAACTAGCGGGGGAGCAAGAGACCCAGTACTTC
CDR3aa: CASSELAGEQETQYF

j_gene: TRBJ2-7
abundance: .
d_gene: TRBD1
v_gene: TRBV11-3
CDR3nt: TGTGCCAGCAGCTTATCAGGGGGCCAGGGGTACGAGCAGTACTTC
CDR3aa: CASSLSGGQGYEQYF

j_gene: TRBJ1-1
abundance: .
d_gene: .
v_gene: TRBV6-1
CDR3nt: TGTGCCAGCGATGGACAGATGAACACTGAAGCTTTCTTT
CDR3aa: CASDGQMNTEAFF

j_gene: TRBJ1-3
abundance: .
d_gene: TRBD1
v_gene: TRBV6-5
CDR3nt: TGTGCCAGCAGAAGACAGGGCCCGTCTGGAAACACCATATATTTT
CDR3aa: CASRRQGPSGNTIYF

j_gene: TRBJ2-7
abundance: .
d_gene: .
v_gene: TRBV19
CDR3nt: TGTGCCAGTAGTACCGGGATACTCTACGAGCAGTACTTC
CDR3aa: CASSTGILYEQYF

j_gene: TRBJ2-7
abundance: .
d_gene: TRBD1
v_gene: TRBV19
CDR3nt: TGTGCCAGTAGTATCGGGGACAGGGAATCCGAGCAGTACTTC
CDR3aa: CASSIGDRESEQYF

j_gene: TRBJ1-4
abundance: .
d_gene: TRBD1
v_gene: TRBV18
CDR3nt: TGTGCCAGCTCACCAGGCAGGGGGAATGAAAAACTGTTTTTT
CDR3aa: CASSPGRGNEKLFF

j_gene: TRBJ1-1
abundance: .
d_gene: .
v_gene: TRBV25-1
CDR3nt: TGTGCCAGCAGTGAATTACACGGGAGGACTGAAGCTTTCTTT
CDR3aa: CASSELHGRTEAFF

j_gene: TRBJ2-7
abundance: .
d_gene: .
v_gene: TRBV7-9
CDR3nt: TGTGCCAGCAGCCCCCGGGATCTTGGGGCCTACGAGCAGTACTTC
CDR3aa: CASSPRDLGAYEQYF

j_gene: TRBJ1-5
abundance: .
d_gene: .
v_gene: TRBV6-5
CDR3nt: TGTGCCAGCAGTTACCAGGCAGTGGGTAGCAATCAGCCCCAGCATTTT
CDR3aa: CASSYQAVGSNQPQHF

j_gene: TRBJ2-2
abundance: few
d_gene: TRBD2
v_gene: TRBV5-1
CDR3nt: TGCGCCAGCAGCCCTCCGGGACTAGCCGGCACCGGGGAGCTGTTTTTT
CDR3aa: CASSPPGLAGTGELFF

j_gene: TRBJ2-3
abundance: .
d_gene: TRBD2
v_gene: TRBV7-3
CDR3nt: TGTGCCAGCGCACGGGAGGGCCTAGATACGCAGTATTTT
CDR3aa: CASAREGLDTQYF

j_gene: TRBJ1-2
abundance: few
d_gene: TRBD1
v_gene: TRBV7-9
CDR3nt: TGTGCCAGCAGCAATCCGGGACAGGGGGCGTATGGCTACACCTTC
CDR3aa: CASSNPGQGAYGYTF

j_gene: TRBJ2-1
abundance: .
d_gene: TRBD2
v_gene: TRBV5-4
CDR3nt: TGTGCCAGCAGCTTACTACCGGGACTAGCGGGAGTGGACAATGAGCAGTTCTTC
CDR3aa: CASSLLPGLAGVDNEQFF

j_gene: TRBJ2-7
abundance: few
d_gene: .
v_gene: TRBV4-2
CDR3nt: TGTGCCAGCCGCCCCGGCGTGGGGAGCTCCTACGAGCAGTACTTC
CDR3aa: CASRPGVGSSYEQYF

j_gene: TRBJ1-1
abundance: .
d_gene: .
v_gene: TRBV7-8
CDR3nt: TGTGCCAGCAGCTTTGAGGGTGGGGTCACTGAAGCTTTCTTT
CDR3aa: CASSFEGGVTEAFF

j_gene: TRBJ1-4
abundance: .
d_gene: TRBD1
v_gene: TRBV11-2
CDR3nt: TGTGCCAGCAGCACCCGGACAGGTCATGGGGAAAAACTGTTTTTT
CDR3aa: CASSTRTGHGEKLFF

j_gene: TRBJ2-1
abundance: .
d_gene: TRBD2
v_gene: TRBV9
CDR3nt: TGTGCCAGCAGCGTAGGGGGGACTACCCTACCAGACAATGAGCAGTTCTTC
CDR3aa: CASSVGGTTLPDNEQFF

j_gene: TRBJ1-1
abundance: .
d_gene: .
v_gene: TRBV6-5
CDR3nt: TGTGCCAGCAGTTACTATTTTGCGGGGAACACTGAAGCTTTCTTT
CDR3aa: CASSYYFAGNTEAFF

j_gene: TRBJ2-3
abundance: .
d_gene: TRBD1
v_gene: TRBV2
CDR3nt: TGTGCCAGCACTACTCCCACCGGGACAGGGGAAGAAGATACGCAGTATTTT
CDR3aa: CASTTPTGTGEEDTQYF

j_gene: TRBJ2-6
abundance: .
d_gene: .
v_gene: TRBV7-3
CDR3nt: TGTGCCAGCAGCCCATCGGGTGGGGCCAACGTCCTGACTTTC
CDR3aa: CASSPSGGANVLTF

j_gene: TRBJ2-7
abundance: .
d_gene: .
v_gene: TRBV4-3
CDR3nt: TGCGCCAGCAGCCAAGATCGAGGAGATGCAAGCTCCTACGAGCAGTACTTC
CDR3aa: CASSQDRGDASSYEQYF

j_gene: TRBJ2-1
abundance: .
d_gene: TRBD2
v_gene: TRBV9
CDR3nt: TGTGCCAGCAGCGCGTCGACTAGCGGGAGGGCTGGGGATGAGCAGTTCTTC
CDR3aa: CASSASTSGRAGDEQFF

j_gene: TRBJ1-2
abundance: once
d_gene: TRBD1
v_gene: TRBV5-4
CDR3nt: TGTGCCAGCAGCCTCTTCGCCGGACAGGGGCTAAATGGCTACACCTTC
CDR3aa: CASSLFAGQGLNGYTF

j_gene: TRBJ2-7
abundance: .
d_gene: TRBD2
v_gene: TRBV28
CDR3nt: TGTGCCAGCAGTCCACCCGGGACTAGCGGGTACGAGCAGTACTTC
CDR3aa: CASSPPGTSGYEQYF

j_gene: TRBJ2-5
abundance: .
d_gene: .
v_gene: TRBV28
CDR3nt: TGTGCCAGCAGTTTAACTACAGGGCAAGAGACCCAGTACTTC
CDR3aa: CASSLTTGQETQYF